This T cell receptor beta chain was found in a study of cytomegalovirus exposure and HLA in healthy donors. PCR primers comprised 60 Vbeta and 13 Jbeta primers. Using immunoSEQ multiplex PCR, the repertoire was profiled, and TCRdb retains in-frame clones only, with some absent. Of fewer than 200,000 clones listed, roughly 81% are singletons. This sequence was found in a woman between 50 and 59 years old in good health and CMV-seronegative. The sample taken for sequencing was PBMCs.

The CDR3 DNA follows: TGCGCCAGCATGACAGCTCGAGCCACTGAAGCTTTCTTT. Amino acids: CASMTARATEAFF. The V and J genes are TRBV10-2 and TRBJ1-1; D perhaps matches TRBD1 (5 bases). The CDR3 sequence is 13 residues long. CDR1 and CDR2 from the germline V gene are WSHSY and SAAADI. Trimming left V 7 bases short and J 4 bases short, with 13 bases between.